A single sample gave rise to the 14 T cell receptor beta chains below, sequenced in a study of CD8+ T cells in alopecia areata. Extracted RNA was reverse transcribed into cDNA, the sequencing template. Repertoires were generated with immunoSEQ multiplex PCR, while TCRdb's copy carries only in-frame clones and drops some. The table shows under 150,000 clones, with about three fifths occurring only once. Sequencing was performed on CD8+ T cells sorted from blood. All receptors come from a human donor in good health.

The sample holds a few counts of this clone. The chain recombines TRBV27 with TRBJ2-7; 8 nucleotides agree with TRBD1. The CDR3 covers 14 residues. Germline lookup yields CDR1 MNHEY and CDR2 SMNVEV (reference sequence). V shed 3 bases, J shed 5 bases, and the junction held 6 bases outside the gene matches. The CDR3 region is CASSLGTGPDEQYF. Here the CDR3 DNA reads TGTGCCAGCAGTTTGGGGACAGGTCCGGACGAGCAGTACTTC.

This clone was detected a few times. V is TRBV7-9 and J is TRBJ2-1; D gene uncertain. This CDR3 contains 11 residues. The V end lost 11 bases, the J end lost 5 bases, and 10 bases lay between the germline ends. Germline loops: CDR1 SEHNR, CDR2 FQNEAQ (reference sequence). Written as DNA, the CDR3 is TGTGCCTCTATAGGGAACAATGAGCAGTTCTTC. Its protein is CASIGNNEQFF.

As for this clone: Different DNA sequences within this sample yield the same CDR3. The chain has TRBV7-9 and TRBJ1-1, with a possible D match to TRBD1 (5 bases). The CDR3 covers 14 residues. V lost 3 bases to trimming and J lost 2 bases, with 10 bases between them. Per germline, CDR1 SEHNR and CDR2 FQNEAQ (reference sequence). The CDR3 sequence is CASSLGGGNTEAFF. As DNA, the CDR3 is TGTGCCAGCAGCTTGGGCGGGGGAAACACTGAAGCTTTCTTT.

The chain has TRBV25-1 and TRBJ2-5; TRBD1 agrees at 7 bases. The CDR3 sequence is 14 residues long. Germline V gene lookup returns CDR1 MGHDK and CDR2 SYGVNS. After removal of 2 bases from V and 3 bases from J, the junction contained 3 bases not matched to a gene. CDR3 in DNA: TGTGCCAGCAGTGAAATCGGGACAGAAGAGACCCAGTACTTC. This sequence encodes CASSEIGTEETQYF.

This clone was picked up a small number of times. The rearrangement links TRBV7-8 to TRBJ2-7; a possible D gene is TRBD1 (5 bases). The CDR3 has 14 residues. Trimming pared 5 bases from V and 2 bases from J, leaving 13 bases between. CDR1 and CDR2 (germline): SGHVS, FQNEAQ. The CDR3 nucleotides are TGTGCCAGCAGCCACACAGGCACCCCCTACGAGCAGTACTTC. Translation gives CASSHTGTPYEQYF.

This chain connects TRBV25-1 to TRBJ1-2; D not certain. CDR1 and CDR2 (germline): MGHDK, SYGVNS. V was pared by 6 bases and J by 8 bases, with 10 bases between. This CDR3 has 11 amino acids. The CDR3 loop is CASREGGGYTF. The CDR3 DNA is TGTGCCAGCAGGGAGGGTGGAGGCTACACCTTC.

This sequence joins TRBV28 and TRBJ2-7, with 9 bases fitting TRBD2. V lost 3 bases and J lost 4; bases outside the gene matches: 10. CDR3 length: 16 amino acids. CDR1 is MDHEN and CDR2 is SYDVKM in the germline V gene. The CDR3 nucleotides read TGTGCCAGCAGTTTCCCATCAGCGGGAGGAGTTTACGAGCAGTACTTC. Amino acid sequence: CASSFPSAGGVYEQYF.

The chain has TRBV5-1 and TRBJ2-5; 9 nucleotides line up with TRBD1. This CDR3 contains 16 residues. Germline V lookup: CDR1 SGHRS, CDR2 YFSETQ. V dropped 4 bases and J dropped 4; count of bases not matched to a gene: 11. CDR3 sequence: CASSPDGTGRGETQYF. Here the CDR3 DNA reads TGCGCCAGCAGCCCCGATGGGACAGGGAGAGGAGAGACCCAGTACTTC.

CDR3 amino acids: CASRPGPTFTGELFF. CDR3 nucleotide sequence: TGTGCCAGCAGACCTGGACCCACCTTCACCGGGGAGCTGTTTTTT. This sequence joins TRBV6-5 and TRBJ2-2; D gene uncertain. Trimming left V 6 bases short and J 4 bases short, with 15 bases between. Germline V CDR1 and CDR2: MNHEY, SVGAGI. CDR3 length equals 15 residues.

A single count supports this clone. V is TRBV28 and J is TRBJ1-5, with 9 bases fitting TRBD1. V lost 8 bases, J lost 1 base, and 15 bases stayed unmatched. CDR3 length: 18 residues. The germline CDR1 and CDR2 sequences are MDHEN and SYDVKM. CDR3 bases: TGTGCCAGCGGACGGGACAGGGTGTCGTGGGAAAGCAATCAGCCCCAGCATTTT. Translated, it gives CASGRDRVSWESNQPQHF.

The rearrangement joins TRBV7-8 to TRBJ2-4; no clear D gene. CDR3 length: 14 residues. V was cut by 5 bases and J by 5 bases, with 13 bases left in between. Germline CDR1 and CDR2: SGHVS and FQNEAQ. The CDR3 region has the DNA TGTGCCAGCAGCCCGGAGATGGCAGAAAACATTCAGTACTTC. This translates into CASSPEMAENIQYF.

The CDR3 protein is CASSVDGGNEQFF. Written as DNA, the CDR3 is TGTGCCAGCAGCGTAGATGGCGGGAATGAGCAGTTCTTC. The genes are TRBV13 and TRBJ2-1; D may be TRBD2 (5 bases). CDR1 and CDR2 from the germline V gene are PRHDT and FYEKMQ (reference sequence). The ends were cut back, 5 bases at V and 7 bases at J, with 12 bases in the middle. CDR3 size: 13 residues.

In DNA, the CDR3 is TGCGCCAGCAGCCTAGGACAGCAGGACGAGCAGTACTTC. It codes for CASSLGQQDEQYF. This chain links TRBV5-1 with TRBJ2-7; D is perhaps TRBD1 (6 bases). The CDR3 loop spans 13 amino acids. The germline CDR1 and CDR2 sequences are SGHRS and YFSETQ. Trimming pared 4 bases from V and 5 bases from J, leaving 13 bases between.

The genes are TRBV25-1 and TRBJ2-7, with no clear D. Germline-derived CDR1 and CDR2 are MGHDK and SYGVNS. Trimming removed 2 bases at V and 4 bases at J, with 9 bases between. The CDR3 has 13 amino acids. This CDR3 is CASSETADYEQYF. CDR3 DNA sequence: TGTGCCAGCAGTGAAACCGCGGATTACGAGCAGTACTTC.